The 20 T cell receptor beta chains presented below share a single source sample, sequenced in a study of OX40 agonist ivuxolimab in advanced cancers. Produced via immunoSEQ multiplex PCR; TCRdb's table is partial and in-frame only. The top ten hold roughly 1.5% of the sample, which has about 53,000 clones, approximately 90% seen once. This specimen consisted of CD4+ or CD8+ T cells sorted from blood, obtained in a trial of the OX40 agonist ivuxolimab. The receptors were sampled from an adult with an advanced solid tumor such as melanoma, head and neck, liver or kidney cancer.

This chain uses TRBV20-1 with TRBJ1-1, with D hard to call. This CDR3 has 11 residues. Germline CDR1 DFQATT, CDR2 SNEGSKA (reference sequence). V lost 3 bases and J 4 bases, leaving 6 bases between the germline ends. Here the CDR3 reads CSASPTTEAFF. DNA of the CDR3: TGCAGTGCTAGTCCCACCACTGAAGCTTTCTTT.

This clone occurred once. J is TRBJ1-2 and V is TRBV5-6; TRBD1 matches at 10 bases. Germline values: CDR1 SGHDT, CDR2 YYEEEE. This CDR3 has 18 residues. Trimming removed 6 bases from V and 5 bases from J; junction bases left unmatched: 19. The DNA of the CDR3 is TGTGCCAGCAACCTTGAAGGGGGACAGGGGATTACTTATTATGGCTACACCTTC. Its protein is CASNLEGGQGITYYGYTF.

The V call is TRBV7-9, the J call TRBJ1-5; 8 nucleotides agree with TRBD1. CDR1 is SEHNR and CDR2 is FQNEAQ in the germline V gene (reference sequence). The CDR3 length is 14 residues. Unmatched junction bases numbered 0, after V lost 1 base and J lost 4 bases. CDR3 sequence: CASSLGTGNQPQHF. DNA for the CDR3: TGTGCCAGCAGCTTAGGGACAGGGAATCAGCCCCAGCATTTT. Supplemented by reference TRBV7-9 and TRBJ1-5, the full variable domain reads DTGVSQNPRHKITKRGQNVTFRCDPISEHNRLYWYRQTLGQGPEFLTYFQNEAQLEKSRLLSDRFSAERPKGSFSTLEIQRTEQGDSAMYLCASSLGTGNQPQHFGDGTRLSIL.

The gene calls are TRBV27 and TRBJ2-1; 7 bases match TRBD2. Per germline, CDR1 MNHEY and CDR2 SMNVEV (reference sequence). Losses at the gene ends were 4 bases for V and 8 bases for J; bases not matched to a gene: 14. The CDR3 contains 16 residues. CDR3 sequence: CASSSQAAGEFHEQFF. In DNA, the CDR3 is TGTGCCAGCAGTTCCCAAGCGGCGGGAGAGTTCCATGAGCAGTTCTTC.

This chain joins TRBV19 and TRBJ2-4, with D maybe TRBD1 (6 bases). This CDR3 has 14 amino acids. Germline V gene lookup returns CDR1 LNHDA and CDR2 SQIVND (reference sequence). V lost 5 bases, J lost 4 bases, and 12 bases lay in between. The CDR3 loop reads CASSPGQTKNIQYF. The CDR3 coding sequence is TGTGCCAGTAGTCCGGGACAAACGAAAAACATTCAGTACTTC.

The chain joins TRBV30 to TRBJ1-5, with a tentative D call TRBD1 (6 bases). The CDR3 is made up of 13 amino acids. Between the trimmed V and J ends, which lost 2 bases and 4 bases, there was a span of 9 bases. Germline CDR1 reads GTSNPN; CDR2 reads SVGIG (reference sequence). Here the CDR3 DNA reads TGTGCCTGGAGTAGGCAGGGGAATCAGCCCCAGCATTTT. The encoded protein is CAWSRQGNQPQHF.

The CDR3 nucleotides read TGTGCCAGCAAGCCGGGACAGGGAGGCGGTGAGCAGTTCTTC. Translating it yields CASKPGQGGGEQFF. V is TRBV6-1 and J is TRBJ2-1, with 9 bases lining up with TRBD1. This CDR3 is built from 14 residues. Germline V gene data show CDR1 as MNHNS and CDR2 as SASEGT. V lost 7 bases to trimming and J lost 9 bases; unmatched junction nucleotides: 10.

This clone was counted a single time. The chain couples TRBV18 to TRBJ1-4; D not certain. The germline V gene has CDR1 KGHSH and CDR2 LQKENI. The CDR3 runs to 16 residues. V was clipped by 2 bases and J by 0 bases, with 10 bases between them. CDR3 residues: CASSPRSTATNEKLFF. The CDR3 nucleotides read TGTGCCAGCTCACCAAGGTCTACTGCAACTAATGAAAAACTGTTTTTT.

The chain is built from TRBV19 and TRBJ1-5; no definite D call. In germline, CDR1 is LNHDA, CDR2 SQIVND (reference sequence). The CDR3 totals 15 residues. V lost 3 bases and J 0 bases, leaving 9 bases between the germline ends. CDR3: CASSISDYSNQPQHF. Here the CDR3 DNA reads TGTGCCAGTAGTATCTCAGATTATAGCAATCAGCCCCAGCATTTT.

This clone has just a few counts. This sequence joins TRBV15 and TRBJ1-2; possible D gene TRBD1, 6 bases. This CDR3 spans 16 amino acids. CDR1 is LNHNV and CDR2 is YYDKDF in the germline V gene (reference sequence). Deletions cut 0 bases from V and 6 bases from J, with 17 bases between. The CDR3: CATSRDVFVQGNGYTF. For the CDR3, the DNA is TGTGCCACCAGCAGAGATGTCTTCGTACAGGGTAATGGCTACACCTTC.

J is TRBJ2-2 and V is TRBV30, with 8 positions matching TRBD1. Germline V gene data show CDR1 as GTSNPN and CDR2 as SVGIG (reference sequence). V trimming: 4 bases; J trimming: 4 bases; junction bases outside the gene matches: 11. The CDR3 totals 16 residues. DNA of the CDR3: TGTGCCTGGACTTACAGAGGACAGGGAAGCACCGGGGAGCTGTTTTTT. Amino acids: CAWTYRGQGSTGELFF.

CDR3 in DNA: TGTGCCAGCAGCTTATATACAGGGGGCACCGAGCAGTACTTC. It is translated as CASSLYTGGTEQYF. V usage is TRBV11-2 and J usage is TRBJ2-7; 9 bases align to TRBD1. Germline CDR1 SGHAT, CDR2 FQNNGV. Unmatched junction bases numbered 5, after V lost 2 bases and J lost 6 bases. The CDR3 has 14 residues.

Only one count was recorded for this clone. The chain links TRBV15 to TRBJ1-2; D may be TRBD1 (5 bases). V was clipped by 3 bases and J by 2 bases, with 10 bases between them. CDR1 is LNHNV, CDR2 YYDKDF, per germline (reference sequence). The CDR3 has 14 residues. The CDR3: CATSRGGVNYGYTF. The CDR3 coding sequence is TGTGCCACCAGCAGGGGGGGTGTCAACTATGGCTACACCTTC.

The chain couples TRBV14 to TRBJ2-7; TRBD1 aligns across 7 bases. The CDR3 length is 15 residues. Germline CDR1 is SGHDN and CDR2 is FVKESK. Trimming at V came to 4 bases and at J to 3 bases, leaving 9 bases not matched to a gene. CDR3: CASSLRDSPGYEQYF. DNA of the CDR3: TGTGCCAGCAGCCTAAGGGACAGTCCTGGCTACGAGCAGTACTTC.

The CDR3 sequence: CASRPALSSGNTIYF. CDR3 nucleotide sequence: TGTGCCAGCAGGCCGGCCCTGAGCTCTGGAAACACCATATATTTT. V usage is TRBV28 and J usage is TRBJ1-3, with D unclear. The V and J ends lost 6 bases and 0 bases respectively, with 12 bases between them. Germline V gene lookup returns CDR1 MDHEN and CDR2 SYDVKM. There are 15 residues in the CDR3.

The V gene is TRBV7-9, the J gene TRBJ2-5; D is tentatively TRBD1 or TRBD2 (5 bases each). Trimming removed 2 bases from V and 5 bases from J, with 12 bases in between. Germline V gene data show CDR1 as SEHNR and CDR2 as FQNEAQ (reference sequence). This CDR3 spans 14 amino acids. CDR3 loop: CASSLQGTGETQYF. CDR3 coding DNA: TGTGCCAGCAGCTTACAGGGTACGGGGGAGACCCAGTACTTC.

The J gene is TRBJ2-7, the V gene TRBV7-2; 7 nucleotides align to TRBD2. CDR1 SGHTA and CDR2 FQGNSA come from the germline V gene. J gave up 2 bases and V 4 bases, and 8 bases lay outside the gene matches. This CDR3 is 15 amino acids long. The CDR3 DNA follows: TGTGCCAGCAGCTGGCCGGGGAGGGCTACCTACGAGCAGTACTTC. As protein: CASSWPGRATYEQYF.

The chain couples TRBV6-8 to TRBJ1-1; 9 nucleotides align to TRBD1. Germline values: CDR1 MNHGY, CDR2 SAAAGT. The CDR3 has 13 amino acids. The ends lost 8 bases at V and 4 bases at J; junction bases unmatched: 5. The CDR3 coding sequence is TGTGCCAGCCCCCGGGACAGGGTCACTGAAGCTTTCTTT. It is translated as CASPRDRVTEAFF.

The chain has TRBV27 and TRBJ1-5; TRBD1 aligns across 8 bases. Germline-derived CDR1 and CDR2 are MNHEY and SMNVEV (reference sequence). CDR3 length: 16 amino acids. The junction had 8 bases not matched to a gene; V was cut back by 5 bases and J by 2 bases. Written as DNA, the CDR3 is TGTGCCAGCAGTCCCTCAGACAGGGGAGGCAATCAGCCCCAGCATTTT. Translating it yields CASSPSDRGGNQPQHF.

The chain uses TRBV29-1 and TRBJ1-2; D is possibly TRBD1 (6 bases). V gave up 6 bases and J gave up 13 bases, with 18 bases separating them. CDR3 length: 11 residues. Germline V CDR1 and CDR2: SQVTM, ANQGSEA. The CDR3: CSVSDPGAFTF. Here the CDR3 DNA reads TGCAGCGTCTCAGACCCGGGGGCCTTCACCTTC.